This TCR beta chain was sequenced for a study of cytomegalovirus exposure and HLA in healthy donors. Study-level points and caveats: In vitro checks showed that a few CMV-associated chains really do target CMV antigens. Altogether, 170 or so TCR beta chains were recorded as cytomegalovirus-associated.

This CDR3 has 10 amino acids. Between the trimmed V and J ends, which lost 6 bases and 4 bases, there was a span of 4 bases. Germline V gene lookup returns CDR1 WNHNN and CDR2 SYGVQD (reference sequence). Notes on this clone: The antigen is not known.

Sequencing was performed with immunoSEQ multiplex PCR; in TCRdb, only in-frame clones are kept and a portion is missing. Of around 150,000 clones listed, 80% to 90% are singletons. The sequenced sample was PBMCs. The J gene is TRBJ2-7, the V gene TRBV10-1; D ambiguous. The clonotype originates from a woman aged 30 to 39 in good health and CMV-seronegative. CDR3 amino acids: CASREYEQYF. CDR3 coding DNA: TGCGCCAGCAGAGAATACGAGCAGTACTTC.